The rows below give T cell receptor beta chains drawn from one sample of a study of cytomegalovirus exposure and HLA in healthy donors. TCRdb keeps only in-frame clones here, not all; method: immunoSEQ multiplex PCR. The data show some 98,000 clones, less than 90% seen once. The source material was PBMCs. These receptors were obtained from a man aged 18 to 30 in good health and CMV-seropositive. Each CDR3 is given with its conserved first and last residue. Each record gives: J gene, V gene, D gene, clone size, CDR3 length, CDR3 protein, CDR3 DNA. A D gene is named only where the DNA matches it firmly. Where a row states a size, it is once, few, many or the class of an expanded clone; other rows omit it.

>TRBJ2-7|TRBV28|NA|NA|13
CATDGTLSYEQYF
TGTGCCACCGACGGGACACTATCCTACGAGCAGTACTTC
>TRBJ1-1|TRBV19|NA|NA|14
CASSPRTANTEAFF
TGTGCCAGTAGTCCTCGGACAGCAAACACTGAAGCTTTCTTT
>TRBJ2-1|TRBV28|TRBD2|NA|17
CASTSIGASGSYNEQFF
TGTGCCAGCACCTCCATCGGAGCTAGCGGGAGTTACAATGAGCAGTTCTTC
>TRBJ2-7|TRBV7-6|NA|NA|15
CASSLESLGGGEQYF
TGTGCCAGCAGCTTAGAGTCCCTAGGGGGGGGCGAGCAGTACTTC
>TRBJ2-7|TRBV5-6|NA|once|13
CASSFGPLPEQYF
TGTGCCAGCAGCTTTGGGCCTCTTCCCGAGCAGTACTTC
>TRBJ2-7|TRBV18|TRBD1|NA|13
CASSRDRTYEQYF
TGTGCCAGCTCACGGGACAGGACCTACGAGCAGTACTTC
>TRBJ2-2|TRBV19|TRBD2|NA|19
CASSPGLAGNGGGTGELFF
TGTGCCAGTAGTCCAGGACTAGCGGGTAATGGAGGTGGGACCGGGGAGCTGTTTTTT
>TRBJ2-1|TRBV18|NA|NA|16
CASSPPSGGSYNEQFF
TGTGCCAGCTCACCCCCTTCCGGGGGCTCCTACAATGAGCAGTTCTTC
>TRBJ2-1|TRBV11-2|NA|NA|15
CASSLGLGGINEQFF
TGTGCCAGCAGCCTCGGACTAGGGGGTATCAATGAGCAGTTCTTC
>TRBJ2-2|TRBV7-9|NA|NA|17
CASSLFLGRGNTGELFF
TGTGCCAGCAGCTTATTTTTGGGCCGGGGAAACACCGGGGAGCTGTTTTTT
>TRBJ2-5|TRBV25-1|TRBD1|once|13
CASSGQGVKTQYF
TGTGCCAGCAGTGGACAGGGTGTAAAGACCCAGTACTTC
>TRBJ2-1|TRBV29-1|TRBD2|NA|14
CSVEGTSPYNEQFF
TGCAGCGTTGAAGGGACTAGTCCTTACAATGAGCAGTTCTTC
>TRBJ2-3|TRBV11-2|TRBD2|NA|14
CASSSGLAGITQYF
TGTGCCAGCAGCTCCGGGCTAGCGGGGATTACGCAGTATTTT
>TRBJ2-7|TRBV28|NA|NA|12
CASSPSSYEQYF
TGTGCCAGCAGCCCTTCCTCCTACGAGCAGTACTTC
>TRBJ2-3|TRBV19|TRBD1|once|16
CASSTRQGGETDTQYF
TGTGCCAGTAGTACACGACAGGGTGGAGAAACAGATACGCAGTATTTT
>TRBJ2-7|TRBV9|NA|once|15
CASSPQGGLVVEQYF
TGTGCCAGCAGCCCACAGGGGGGGTTGGTCGTAGAGCAGTACTTC
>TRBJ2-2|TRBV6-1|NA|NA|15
CASSERRLAVGELFF
TGTGCCAGCAGTGAAAGGAGGCTAGCCGTCGGGGAGCTGTTTTTT
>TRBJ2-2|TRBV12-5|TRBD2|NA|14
CASALAVNTGELFF
TGTGCTAGTGCCCTAGCGGTAAACACCGGGGAGCTGTTTTTT
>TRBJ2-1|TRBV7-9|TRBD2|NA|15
CASSPRSGNYNEQFF
TGTGCCAGCAGCCCCCGGAGCGGGAATTACAATGAGCAGTTCTTC
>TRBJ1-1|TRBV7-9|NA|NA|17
CASSLGGGSQKISEAFF
TGTGCCAGCAGCTTAGGGGGAGGGAGTCAAAAGATCAGTGAAGCTTTCTTT
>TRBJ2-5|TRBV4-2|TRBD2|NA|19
CASSQGHQRGPTYQETQYF
TGTGCCAGCAGCCAAGGGCACCAGCGGGGGCCAACATATCAAGAGACCCAGTACTTC
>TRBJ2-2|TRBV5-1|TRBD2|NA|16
CASSEGLAANTGELFF
TGCGCCAGCAGCGAGGGACTAGCGGCGAACACCGGGGAGCTGTTTTTT
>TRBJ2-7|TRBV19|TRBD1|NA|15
CASSPDRGLRYEQYF
TGTGCCAGTAGTCCCGACAGGGGGCTCAGGTACGAGCAGTACTTC